One and the same sample provided the 5 T cell receptor beta chains below, sequenced in a study of shared clonotypes between healthy human individuals. In the naive CD8 group, cells lacked CD45RO and were positively selected for CCR7, so terminally differentiated effector memory CD45RA+ cells were left out. The protocol was immunoSEQ multiplex PCR, while the TCRdb copy is restricted to in-frame clones and leaves out a portion. The table has 550,000 to 750,000 clones, about 92% seen once; the top ten hold approximately 25%. What was sequenced was naive CD8+ T cells sorted from blood. All receptors derive from a man aged 30 to 39 in good health.

This clone came up many times. The chain employs TRBV11-2 and TRBJ2-1; tentatively, D is TRBD2 (6 bases). CDR1 and CDR2 (germline): SGHAT, FQNNGV. Trimming left V 2 bases short and J 4 bases short, with 21 bases between. CDR3 length equals 18 residues. This chain's CDR3 is CASSLSALAGWSYNEQFF. As DNA, the CDR3 is TGTGCCAGCAGCTTATCCGCTCTGGCGGGATGGTCGTACAATGAGCAGTTCTTC.

The V call is TRBV7-9, the J call TRBJ2-7, with 11 bases that match TRBD1. V lost 5 bases to trimming and J lost 0 bases; unmatched junction nucleotides: 3. The CDR3 sequence is 15 residues long. CDR1 is SEHNR and CDR2 is FQNEAQ in the germline V gene (reference sequence). The chain's CDR3 is CASSHGQGASYEQYF. The CDR3 DNA reads as TGTGCCAGCAGCCATGGACAGGGGGCCTCCTACGAGCAGTACTTC. Complete variable domain (other parts from reference TRBV7-9 and TRBJ2-7): DTGVSQNPRHKITKRGQNVTFRCDPISEHNRLYWYRQTLGQGPEFLTYFQNEAQLEKSRLLSDRFSAERPKGSFSTLEIQRTEQGDSAMYLCASSHGQGASYEQYFGPGTRLTVT.

This rearrangement joins TRBV4-3 to TRBJ2-7; 8 bases fit TRBD2. Trimming cost V 1 base and J 2 bases; bases outside gene matches: 4. The CDR3 runs 15 residues. CDR1 and CDR2 from the germline V gene are LGHNA and YSLEER. CDR3 amino acids: CASSQGLALTYEQYF. The CDR3 nucleotides read TGCGCCAGCAGCCAAGGACTAGCGCTGACCTACGAGCAGTACTTC.

The gene calls are TRBV7-9 and TRBJ2-7; no firm D call. From germline, CDR1 is SEHNR and CDR2 FQNEAQ (reference sequence). Trimming stripped 2 bases from V and 5 bases from J, with 10 bases between. CDR3 length: 13 amino acids. Written as DNA, the CDR3 is TGTGCCAGCAGCTTACAAGGAGTCCACGAGCAGTACTTC. Its protein product is CASSLQGVHEQYF.

The V gene is TRBV4-1, the J gene TRBJ2-7, with TRBD2 matching over 8 bases. Germline V lookup: CDR1 MGHRA, CDR2 YSYEKL. V was pared by 0 bases and J by 4 bases, with 20 bases of the junction left unmatched. This CDR3 contains 20 residues. The CDR3 spells CASSQDRQREKGKYQYEQYF. CDR3 DNA sequence: TGCGCCAGCAGCCAAGATAGGCAGCGGGAGAAGGGCAAATACCAATACGAGCAGTACTTC.